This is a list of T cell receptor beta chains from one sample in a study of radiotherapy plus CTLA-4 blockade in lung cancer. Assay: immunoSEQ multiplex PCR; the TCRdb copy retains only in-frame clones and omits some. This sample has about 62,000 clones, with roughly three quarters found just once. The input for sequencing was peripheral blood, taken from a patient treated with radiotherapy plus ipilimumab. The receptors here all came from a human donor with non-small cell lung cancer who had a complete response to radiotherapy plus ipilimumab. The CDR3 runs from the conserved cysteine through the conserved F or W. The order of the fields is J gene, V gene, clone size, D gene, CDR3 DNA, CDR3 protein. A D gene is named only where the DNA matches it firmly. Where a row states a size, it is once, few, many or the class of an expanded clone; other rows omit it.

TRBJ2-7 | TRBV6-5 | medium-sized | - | TGTGCCAGCAGTCCTGAGTGGTCCTCCTACGAGCAGTACTTC | CASSPEWSSYEQYF
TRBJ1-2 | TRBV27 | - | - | TGTGCCAGCAGTTTATGGGGCAGTCCCCCACCGGGTGGCTACACCTTC | CASSLWGSPPPGGYTF
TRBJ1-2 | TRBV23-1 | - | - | TGCGCCAGCAGTCAACCGGGATTCGAGCTTGTCTATGGCTACACCTTC | CASSQPGFELVYGYTF
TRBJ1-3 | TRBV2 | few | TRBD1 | TGTGCCAGCAGCGTCACAGGGGGCGGTGGAAACACCATATATTTT | CASSVTGGGGNTIYF
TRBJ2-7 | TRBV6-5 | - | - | TGTGCCAGCAACGAAGCAGGCTACTCCTACGAGCAGTACTTC | CASNEAGYSYEQYF
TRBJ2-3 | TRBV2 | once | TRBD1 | TGTGCCAGCAGGGGAGGACAGGGGGCGCAAGATACGCAGTATTTT | CASRGGQGAQDTQYF
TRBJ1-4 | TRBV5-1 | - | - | TGCGCCAGCAGCTTGGATCCCAGTGGTGAAAAACTGTTTTTT | CASSLDPSGEKLFF
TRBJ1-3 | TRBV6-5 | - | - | TGTGTCAGCAGCCCGACAGGCAGGGAAAACACCATATATTTT | CVSSPTGRENTIYF
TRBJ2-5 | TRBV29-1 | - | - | TGCAGCGTTGGACAAGGGAGCGAGACCCAGTACTTC | CSVGQGSETQYF
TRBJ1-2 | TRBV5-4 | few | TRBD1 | TGTGCCAGCAGCTTGCCCCGACAGGGACATGATGGCTACACCTTC | CASSLPRQGHDGYTF
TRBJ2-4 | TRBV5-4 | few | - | TGTGCCAGCAGCTACCGGACAAGGGGCGGTCTGCTAGCCAAAAACATTCAGTACTTC | CASSYRTRGGLLAKNIQYF
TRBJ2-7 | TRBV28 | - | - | TGTGTTGTCCTAGCTTCTTACGAGCAGTACTTC | CVVLASYEQYF
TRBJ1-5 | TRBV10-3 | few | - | TGTGCCATCAGTGAGGGACAGACTAGCAATCAGCCCCAGCATTTT | CAISEGQTSNQPQHF
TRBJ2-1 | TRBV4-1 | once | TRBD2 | TGCGCCAGCAGCCAAGGGTCGACTAGCGGGACCCTATCGCAGTTCTTC | CASSQGSTSGTLSQFF
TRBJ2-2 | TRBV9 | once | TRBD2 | TGTGCCAGCAGCGTACTTGGGGGGGAGTCGGCCGGGGAGCTGTTTTTT | CASSVLGGESAGELFF
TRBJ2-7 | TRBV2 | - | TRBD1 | TGTGCCAGCAGTGAAAGGACAGGGTACCACGAGCAGTACTTC | CASSERTGYHEQYF
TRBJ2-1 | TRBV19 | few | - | TGTGCCAGTAGTGGCGGGACCACGCGAGAGGATGAGCAGTTCTTC | CASSGGTTREDEQFF
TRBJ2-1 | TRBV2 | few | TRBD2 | TGTGCCAGCGGAGGGACTAGCGGGGGCCCCTACAATGAGCAGTTCTTC | CASGGTSGGPYNEQFF
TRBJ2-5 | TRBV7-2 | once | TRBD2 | TGTGCCAGCAGCTTAGCCCTGCGACTAGCGGGGGGGAGGGCCCGAGAGACCCAGTACTTC | CASSLALRLAGGRARETQYF
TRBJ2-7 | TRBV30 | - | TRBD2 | TGTGCCTGGAGTGAAAAAGGACTAGCGGAGAGGGAGCAGTACTTC | CAWSEKGLAEREQYF
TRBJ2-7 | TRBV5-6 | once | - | TGTGCCAGCAGCTTGGTTTCAGGCTTCGAGCAGTACTTC | CASSLVSGFEQYF
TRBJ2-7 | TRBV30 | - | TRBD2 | TGTGCCTGGAGCGCGGGGGGTGAGCAGTACTTC | CAWSAGGEQYF
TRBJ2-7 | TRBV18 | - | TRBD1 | TGTGCCAGCTCACCATCGGCAGGGGGTACCTACGAGCAGTACTTC | CASSPSAGGTYEQYF
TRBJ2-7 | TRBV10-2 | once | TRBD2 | TGCGCCAGCAGCCCGGGACTAGCGACGAGCTCCTACGAGCAGTACTTC | CASSPGLATSSYEQYF
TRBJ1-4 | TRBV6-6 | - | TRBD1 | TGTGCCAGCAAGAGACAGGGGGACGAAAAACTGTTTTTT | CASKRQGDEKLFF
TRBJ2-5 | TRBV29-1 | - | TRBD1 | TGCAGCGTAACTTCAGGGGGCGCAGGGGAGACCCAGTACTTC | CSVTSGGAGETQYF
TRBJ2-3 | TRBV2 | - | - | TGTGCCAGCACCATAGGACTAACAACAGATACGCAGTATTTT | CASTIGLTTDTQYF
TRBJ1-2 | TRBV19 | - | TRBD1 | TGTGCCAGTGTACCGGGACAGTGGGGAGGCTACACCTTC | CASVPGQWGGYTF
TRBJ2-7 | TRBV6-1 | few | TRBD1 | TGTGCCAGCAGTGCCCGACAGGGTAACTACGAGCAGTACTTC | CASSARQGNYEQYF
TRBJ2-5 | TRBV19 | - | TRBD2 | TGTGCCACCAGCAGAGGGACTAGAGACCAAGAGACCCAGTACTTC | CATSRGTRDQETQYF
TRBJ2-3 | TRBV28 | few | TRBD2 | TGTGCCAGCAGTTTCCCCCCCGTCGGGGGGGCAAGAGATACGCAGTATTTT | CASSFPPVGGARDTQYF
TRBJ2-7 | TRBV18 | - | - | TGTGCCAGCTCACAATCACAGGGCTACGAGCAGTACTTC | CASSQSQGYEQYF
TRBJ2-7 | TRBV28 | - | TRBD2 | TGTGCCAGCAGTTCAAGGACTAGCGGGATCTTACGGTACTTC | CASSSRTSGILRYF
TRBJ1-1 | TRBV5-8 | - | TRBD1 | TGTGCCAGCAGCTTGGAGTCGGGACAGGGGCGACCTTCGAGAGCTTTCTTT | CASSLESGQGRPSRAFF
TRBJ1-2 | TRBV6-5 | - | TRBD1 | TGTGCCAGCAGCCCTGACAGGGGGAGTTATGACTACACCTTC | CASSPDRGSYDYTF
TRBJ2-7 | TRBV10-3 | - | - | TGTGCCATCAGCCAAACCTACGAGCAGTACTTC | CAISQTYEQYF
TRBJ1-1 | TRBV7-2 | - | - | TGTGCCAGCAGCTTAGCTCCGGGAAACACTGAAGCTTTCTTT | CASSLAPGNTEAFF
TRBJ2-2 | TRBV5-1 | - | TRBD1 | TGCGCCAGCAGCATGATACAGGGGACCGGGGAGCTGTTTTTT | CASSMIQGTGELFF
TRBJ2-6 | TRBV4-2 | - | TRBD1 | TGTGCCAGCAGCCAGGGACAGGGGGCGCGTGGGGCCAACGTCCTGACTTTC | CASSQGQGARGANVLTF
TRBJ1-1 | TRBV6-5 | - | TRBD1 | TGTGCCAGCGGGACAGGGCCGATTAGGTTCTTT | CASGTGPIRFF
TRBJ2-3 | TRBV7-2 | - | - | TGTGCCAGCAGCACCAGAACCCTTGATACGCAGTATTTT | CASSTRTLDTQYF
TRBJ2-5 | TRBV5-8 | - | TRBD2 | TGTGCCAGCAGCGGGGTTAGGAGGGGACTAAAAGAGACCCAGTACTTC | CASSGVRRGLKETQYF
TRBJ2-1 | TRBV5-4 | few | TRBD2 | TGTGCCAGCAGCCAACAACCGGGACTAGCAGACAATGAGCAGTTCTTC | CASSQQPGLADNEQFF
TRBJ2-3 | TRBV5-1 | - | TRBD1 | TGCGCCAGCAGCTTGGGGGACAGGGGGTCGACAGATACGCAGTATTTT | CASSLGDRGSTDTQYF
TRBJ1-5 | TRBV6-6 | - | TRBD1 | TGTGCCAGCCGAGACCCGGACAGGGGGCGAAATCAGCCCCAGCATTTT | CASRDPDRGRNQPQHF
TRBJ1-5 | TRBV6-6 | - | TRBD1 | TGTGCCAGCAGTTGGGGACAGGGCGAAGATCAGCCCCAGCATTTT | CASSWGQGEDQPQHF
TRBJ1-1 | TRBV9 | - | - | TGTGCCAGCAGCGTAGTCCCCGCAGTGAACACTGAAGCTTTCTTT | CASSVVPAVNTEAFF
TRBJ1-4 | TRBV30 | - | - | TGTGCCTGGAACTCGTTTCGGAATGAAAAACTGTTTTTT | CAWNSFRNEKLFF
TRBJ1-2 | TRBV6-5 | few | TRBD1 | TGTGCCAGCAGTTACCAAGACAGGGGAGGGGGCTATGGCTACACCTTC | CASSYQDRGGGYGYTF
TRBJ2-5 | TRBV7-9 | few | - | TGTGCCAGCAGCTTAAGCGTCCAGTTGAGAGAGACCCAGTACTTC | CASSLSVQLRETQYF
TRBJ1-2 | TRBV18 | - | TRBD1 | TGTGCCAGCTCACCATCGAGACAGGGGGCGCGGTATGGCTACACCTTC | CASSPSRQGARYGYTF
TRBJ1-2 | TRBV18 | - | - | TGTGCCAGCTCACCATCGACCCAGGGCGGTGGCTATGGCTACACCTTC | CASSPSTQGGGYGYTF
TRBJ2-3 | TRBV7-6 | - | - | TGTGCCAGCAGCTCCCGGGACACCAAGAGCACAGATACGCAGTATTTT | CASSSRDTKSTDTQYF